The source of this T cell receptor (beta chain) is a study of blood T cell repertoires in COVID-19. Participant reports of clinical history set cohort assignment. Exposed volunteers were people who met a COVID-19 case within 2 weeks before study entry. Germline V gene lookup returns CDR1 SEHNR and CDR2 FQNEAQ (reference sequence). Trimming took 5 bases from V and 8 from J, leaving 12 bases between them. The CDR3 length is 13 residues. In the authors' methods: The assay estimated nucleated cells by amplifying reference gene primers. Sequenced by immunoSEQ multiplex PCR; TCRdb stores in-frame clones only, minus some. The V and J calls and the clone size are those of that table, but D and trimming were determined from the DNA. The table records about 260,000 clones, more than 85% of them present only once.

Sequenced sample: PBMCs or T cells enriched from blood (not recorded which). The sequence was collected from a man aged 40-50 years who had been exposed to COVID-19. The gene calls are TRBV7-9 and TRBJ1-4; the D is unclear. In nucleotides, the CDR3 is TGTGCCAGCAGCCCCCCCCCGTTCGAAAAACTGTTTTTT. Its protein is CASSPPPFEKLFF.